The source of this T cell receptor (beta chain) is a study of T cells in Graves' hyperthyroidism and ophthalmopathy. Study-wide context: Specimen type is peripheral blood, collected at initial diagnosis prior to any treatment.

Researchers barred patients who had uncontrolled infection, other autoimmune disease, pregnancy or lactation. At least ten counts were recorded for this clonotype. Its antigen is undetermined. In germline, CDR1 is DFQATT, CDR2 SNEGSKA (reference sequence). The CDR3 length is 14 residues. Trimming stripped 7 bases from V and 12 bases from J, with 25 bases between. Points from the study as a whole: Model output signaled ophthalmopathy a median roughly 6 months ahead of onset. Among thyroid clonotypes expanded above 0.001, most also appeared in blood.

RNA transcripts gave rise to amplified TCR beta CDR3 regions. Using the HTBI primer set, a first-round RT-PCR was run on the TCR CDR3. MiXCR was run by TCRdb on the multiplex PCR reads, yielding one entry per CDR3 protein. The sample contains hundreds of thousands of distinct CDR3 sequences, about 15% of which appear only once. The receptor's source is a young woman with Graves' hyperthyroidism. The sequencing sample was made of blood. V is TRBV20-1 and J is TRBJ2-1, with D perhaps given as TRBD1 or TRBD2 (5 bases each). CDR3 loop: CSVFPGTDFGRQFF. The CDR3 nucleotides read TGCAGTGTCTTTCCCGGGACCGATTTCGGTCGGCAGTTCTTC.